This entry lists 13 T cell receptor beta chains sequenced from one sample in a study of Graves' ophthalmopathy and Graves' hyperthyroidism. Amplification from RNA transcripts yielded the TCR beta CDR3 regions. First-round RT-PCR relied on HTBI primers, and a second-round multiplex PCR came next. TCRdb re-derived calls from the multiplex PCR reads in MiXCR, one entry per CDR3 protein. This sample has about 740,000 distinct CDR3 sequences; roughly two fifths occur once, and the top ten carry about 40%. Sequencing used peripheral blood. Receptors originate from an adult man with Graves' ophthalmopathy.

In its sample, this clonotype was seen a few times. A single base separates this from a much larger clone, so it may be a read error. The chain combines TRBV10-3 with TRBJ1-2, with D possibly TRBD1 on 5 matching bases. V was shortened by 5 bases and J by 7 bases, with 11 bases between the two germline ends. Germline lookup yields CDR1 ENHRY and CDR2 SYGVKD. The CDR3 sequence is 12 residues long. CDR3 DNA sequence: TGTGCCATCAGTTGGGACGGAGGTGGCTACACCTTC. Amino acids: CAISWDGGGYTF.

This rearrangement joins TRBV15 to TRBJ1-2; tentatively, D is TRBD1 (6 bases). CDR1 LNHNV and CDR2 YYDKDF come from the germline V gene (reference sequence). V was pared by 1 base and J by 0 bases, with 21 bases between. The CDR3 sequence is 19 residues long. The CDR3 nucleotides read TGTGCCACCAGCAGAGGGTCGGGGGCCAGGGGACAATCTAACTATGGCTACACCTTC. Amino acid sequence: CATSRGSGARGQSNYGYTF.

This clonotype was observed a single time. J is TRBJ2-7 and V is TRBV7-2; 11 bases fit TRBD2. V was clipped by 3 bases and J by 2 bases; unmatched bases: 6. The V gene's germline CDR1 is SGHTA and CDR2 FQGNSA. The CDR3 covers 16 residues. DNA for the CDR3: TGTGCCAGCAGCTTTAGCGGGGGGGGTAGTGCCTACGAGCAGTACTTC. Protein: CASSFSGGGSAYEQYF.

This clonotype occurred many times. The chain has TRBV7-9 and TRBJ1-1; the D is unclear. This CDR3 is 16 amino acids long. The V end lost 1 base, the J end lost 0 bases, and 12 bases lay between the germline ends. The V gene's germline CDR1 is SEHNR and CDR2 FQNEAQ (reference sequence). DNA of the CDR3: TGTGCCAGCAGCTTAGGAGCAGATTCCTTGAACACTGAAGCTTTCTTT. Its protein product is CASSLGADSLNTEAFF.

With respect to this clonotype: One end of the junction is discordant with germline, which a read error may explain. The rearrangement links TRBV4-3 to TRBJ1-1; possibly TRBD1 for D (6 bases). CDR1 and CDR2 from the germline V gene are LGHNA and YSLEER. The CDR3 extends over 12 amino acids. CDR3 residues: CASSQGRTEAFF. The CDR3 bases are TGTGCCAGCAGCCAGGGGCGGACTGAAGCTTTCTTT.

The genes are TRBV7-6 and TRBJ2-3; TRBD1 matches at 11 bases. In germline, CDR1 is SGHVS, CDR2 FNYEAQ. Trimming removed 5 bases from V and 1 base from J; junction bases left unmatched: 8. The CDR3 sequence is 17 residues long. Written as DNA, the CDR3 is TGTGCCAGCAGCACGCGGACAGGGGGCACTGGCACAGATACGCAGTATTTT. Its protein is CASSTRTGGTGTDTQYF.

Remarks on this clonotype: This sequence may be a read error, since a much larger clone differs from it by one base. The chain employs TRBV9 and TRBJ1-2; TRBD1 aligns across 8 bases. Germline values: CDR1 SGDLS, CDR2 YYNGEE. The CDR3 runs to 16 residues. The DNA for the CDR3 is TGTGTCAGCAGCGAATCGGGACAGGCAGCTAACTATGGCTACACCTTC. This translates into CVSSESGQAANYGYTF.

The chain joins TRBV25-1 to TRBJ1-6, with D possibly matching TRBD1 (5 bases). V shed 7 bases and J shed 0 bases, with 13 bases lying between them. Germline V lookup: CDR1 MGHDK, CDR2 SYGVNS. The CDR3 loop spans 16 amino acids. In DNA form, the CDR3 reads TGTGCCAGCATTGGGGCCGATGACTCCTATAATTCACCCCTCCACTTT. Protein: CASIGADDSYNSPLHF.

The chain carries TRBV7-2 and TRBJ1-1; D not resolved. V was trimmed by 3 bases and J by 0 bases, leaving 11 bases between them. This CDR3 contains 15 residues. CDR1 is SGHTA and CDR2 is FQGNSA in the germline V gene. This CDR3 reads CASSLAGELNTEAFF. As DNA, the CDR3 is TGTGCCAGCAGCTTGGCGGGAGAATTGAACACTGAAGCTTTCTTT.

In this sample, this clonotype turned up many times. The chain recombines TRBV9 with TRBJ2-5; TRBD2 agrees at 12 bases. CDR1 is SGDLS and CDR2 is YYNGEE in the germline V gene. V shed 4 bases and J 5 bases; nucleotides not matched to a gene: 6. The CDR3 extends over 15 amino acids. CDR3 nucleotide sequence: TGTGCCAGCAGCCCACGGGGACTAGCGGGCGAGACCCAGTACTTC. Its protein product is CASSPRGLAGETQYF.

This clonotype was seen many times. The CDR3: CSASHQGSSYEQYF. The CDR3, as DNA: TGCAGTGCTAGTCATCAGGGCAGCTCCTACGAGCAGTACTTC. The chain recombines TRBV20-1 with TRBJ2-7; possibly TRBD1 for D (5 bases). Germline CDR1 is DFQATT and CDR2 is SNEGSKA (reference sequence). The CDR3 has 14 residues. V lost 3 bases, J lost 0 bases, and 12 bases lay in between.

There are many counts of this clonotype. The chain is built from TRBV12-3 or TRBV12-4 and TRBJ1-1; the D gene is possibly TRBD1 (5 bases). The V end lost 6 bases, the J end lost 7 bases, and 9 bases lay between the germline ends. The CDR3 has 11 amino acids. The CDR3 here is CASSRQFEAFF. CDR3 nucleotides: TGTGCCAGCAGCCGACAGTTTGAAGCTTTCTTT.

The J gene is TRBJ1-2, the V gene TRBV7-9, with D perhaps matching TRBD1 (6 bases). CDR3 length: 15 residues. V was clipped by 5 bases and J by 1 base, with 14 bases between them. Germline CDR1 reads SEHNR; CDR2 reads FQNEAQ (reference sequence). Here the CDR3 DNA reads TGTGCCAGCAGCCTCGTCGACAGGAGTAACTATGGCTACACCTTC. Translated: CASSLVDRSNYGYTF.